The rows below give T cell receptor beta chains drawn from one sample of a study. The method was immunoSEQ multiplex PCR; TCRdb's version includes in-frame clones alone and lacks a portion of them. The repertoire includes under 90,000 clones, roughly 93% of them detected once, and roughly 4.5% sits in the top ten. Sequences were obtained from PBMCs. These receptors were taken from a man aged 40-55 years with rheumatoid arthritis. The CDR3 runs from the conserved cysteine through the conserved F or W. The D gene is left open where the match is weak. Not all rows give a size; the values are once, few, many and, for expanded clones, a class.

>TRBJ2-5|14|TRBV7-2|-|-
TGTGCCAGCAGCGGTAGAGCACAAGGAGAGACCCAGTACTTC
CASSGRAQGETQYF
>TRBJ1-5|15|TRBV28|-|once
TGTGCCAGCAGCACATCCGGGGCCGAGGGTCAGCCCCAGCATTTT
CASSTSGAEGQPQHF
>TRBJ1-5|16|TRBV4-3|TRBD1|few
TGCGCCAGCAGCCAAGAAAAGGACAGGGGCAATCAGCCCCAGCATTTT
CASSQEKDRGNQPQHF
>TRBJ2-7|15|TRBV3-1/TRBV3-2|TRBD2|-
TGTGCCAGCAGCCAAGTGGCTAGCGGGGGCTACGAGCAGTACTTC
CASSQVASGGYEQYF
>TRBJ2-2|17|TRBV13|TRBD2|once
TGTGCCAGCAGCCCGAAAGGGACTAGCGGGAGCACCGGGGAGCTGTTTTTT
CASSPKGTSGSTGELFF
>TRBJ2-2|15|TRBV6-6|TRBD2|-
TGTGCCAGCAGTAGCGGGGGGGCGAACACCGGGGAGCTGTTTTTT
CASSSGGANTGELFF
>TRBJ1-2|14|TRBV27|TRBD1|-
TGTGCCAGTCGGGACCCCAGGGGGAACTATGGCTACACCTTC
CASRDPRGNYGYTF
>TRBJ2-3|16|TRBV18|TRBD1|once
TGTGCCAGCTCACGAGAAACAGGGGTCGTCACAGATACGCAGTATTTT
CASSRETGVVTDTQYF
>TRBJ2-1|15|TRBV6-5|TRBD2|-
TGTGCCAGCAGTACTAGCGGGAGGGCAGACAATGAGCAGTTCTTC
CASSTSGRADNEQFF
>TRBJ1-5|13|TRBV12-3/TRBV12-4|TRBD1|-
TGTGCCACCCAAATACAGGGGAATCAGCCCCAGCATTTT
CATQIQGNQPQHF
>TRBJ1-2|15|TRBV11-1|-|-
TGTGCCAGCAGCTTCTCCTACGACAATAACTATGGCTACACCTTC
CASSFSYDNNYGYTF
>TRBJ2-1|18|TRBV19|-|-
TGTGCCAGTAGTATAGAGGGACACGAATTCGACCTCTACAATGAGCAGTTCTTC
CASSIEGHEFDLYNEQFF
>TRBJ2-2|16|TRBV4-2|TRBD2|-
TGTGCCAGCCCCGAGGGGCGGGAGTCCCCCCCCGGGGAGCTGTTTTTT
CASPEGRESPPGELFF
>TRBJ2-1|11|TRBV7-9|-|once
TGTGCCAGCAGTTTCCCCGGCTCGCAGTTCTTC
CASSFPGSQFF
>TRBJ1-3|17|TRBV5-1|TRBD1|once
TGCGCCAGCAGCTCCCGACAGGGAGCAAGATCTGGAAACACCATATATTTT
CASSSRQGARSGNTIYF
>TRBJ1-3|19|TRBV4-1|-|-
TGCGCCAGCAGCCAACTGCCCCCCGGGTCTTCTACCTCTGGAAACACCATATATTTT
CASSQLPPGSSTSGNTIYF